Listed below are T cell receptor beta chains from one sample, sequenced in a study of blood T cells in healthy people across ages. TCRdb re-derived calls from the 5' RACE reads in MiXCR, one entry per CDR3 protein. The data show over 1.5 million distinct CDR3 sequences, 49% seen once. Sample: blood. The receptors shown here come from a woman aged 40 to 55 in good health. The CDR3 runs from the conserved cysteine through the conserved F or W. The D gene is left open where the match is weak. Rows give clone size only sometimes, using once, few, many, or a class for an expanded clone.

>TRBJ1-6|TRBV11-2|.|.
CASSLSLERGLPLHF
TGTGCCAGCAGCTTATCTTTGGAAAGGGGCCTACCCCTCCACTTT
>TRBJ1-2|TRBV20-1|TRBD1|.
CSARDLGQGPNYGYTF
TGCAGTGCTAGAGACCTCGGACAGGGGCCTAACTATGGCTACACCTTC
>TRBJ2-7|TRBV6-5|.|.
CASLPAGASSYEQYF
TGTGCCAGCCTTCCGGCGGGGGCTAGCTCCTACGAGCAGTACTTC
>TRBJ2-1|TRBV5-4|TRBD2|few
CASSLPSGGPYNEQFF
TGTGCCAGCAGTTTACCCAGCGGGGGTCCTTACAATGAGCAGTTCTTC
>TRBJ2-3|TRBV20-1|TRBD2|.
CRARPLAGGGTDTQYF
TGCAGAGCTAGACCCCTAGCGGGGGGCGGAACCGATACGCAGTATTTT
>TRBJ2-6|TRBV7-2|.|few
CASSPSSLARGANVLTF
TGTGCCAGCAGCCCTAGTAGCCTAGCGAGGGGGGCCAACGTCCTGACTTTC
>TRBJ2-5|TRBV5-5|TRBD2|many
CASSLLPSGQETQYF
TGTGCCAGCAGCTTGTTGCCTAGCGGTCAAGAGACCCAGTACTTC
>TRBJ2-1|TRBV7-8|.|.
CASSFRRGRYNEQFF
TGTGCCAGCAGCTTTAGACGGGGCCGGTACAATGAGCAGTTCTTC
>TRBJ2-5|TRBV7-9|TRBD1|.
CASTTTGQQETQYF
TGTGCCAGCACCACAACGGGACAGCAAGAGACCCAGTACTTC
>TRBJ2-1|TRBV7-2|TRBD1|.
CASSRAGQGYNEQFF
TGTGCCAGCAGCCGCGCGGGACAGGGCTACAATGAGCAGTTCTTC
>TRBJ1-1|TRBV4-1|.|.
CASSQDPGMNTEAFF
TGCGCCAGCAGCCAAGATCCCGGGATGAACACTGAAGCTTTCTTT
>TRBJ1-5|TRBV4-3|.|.
CASSLYSGNQPQHF
TGCGCCAGCAGCCTGTACAGTGGCAATCAGCCCCAGCATTTT
>TRBJ2-1|TRBV7-8|TRBD2|.
CASSLGARRGGTNEQFF
TGTGCCAGCAGCTTAGGGGCCCGGCGGGGGGGCACCAATGAGCAGTTCTTC
>TRBJ2-7|TRBV12-3/TRBV12-4|TRBD2|.
CASRTAGGPHEQYF
TGTGCCAGCAGAACAGCGGGGGGGCCCCACGAGCAGTACTTC
>TRBJ2-7|TRBV5-6|.|.
CASSFTQRDEQYF
TGTGCCAGCAGCTTTACCCAGAGAGACGAGCAGTACTTC
>TRBJ2-6|TRBV7-2|.|few
CASSASANVLTF
TGTGCCAGCAGCGCCTCGGCCAACGTCCTGACTTTC
>TRBJ2-5|TRBV24-1|TRBD2|.
CATSKGTSGVKETQYF
TGTGCCACCAGTAAAGGGACTAGCGGAGTAAAAGAGACCCAGTACTTC
>TRBJ1-5|TRBV7-2|TRBD1|.
CASSQGQGHQPQHF
TGTGCCAGCAGCCAAGGACAGGGTCATCAGCCCCAGCATTTT
>TRBJ1-5|TRBV21-1|.|.
CASNTPQHF
TGTGCCAGTAATACGCCCCAGCATTTT
>TRBJ2-1|TRBV24-1|.|few
CATSDFPGGRNEQFF
TGTGCCACCAGTGATTTTCCCGGGGGACGGAATGAGCAGTTCTTC
>TRBJ2-3|TRBV7-9|TRBD1|.
CASSLVQGAGDTQYF
TGTGCCAGCAGCTTAGTACAGGGGGCCGGAGATACGCAGTATTTT
>TRBJ2-1|TRBV20-1|.|few
CSAPWGKYNEQFF
TGCAGTGCCCCATGGGGGAAGTACAATGAGCAGTTCTTC
>TRBJ2-5|TRBV20-1|.|.
CSARPTVVRETQYF
TGCAGTGCTAGACCGACTGTAGTACGGGAGACCCAGTACTTC
>TRBJ2-5|TRBV4-3|TRBD2|.
CASSQETGGLRATQYF
TGCGCCAGCAGCCAAGAAACCGGGGGGTTGAGAGCGACCCAGTACTTC
>TRBJ2-5|TRBV5-1|TRBD1|once
CASQAGGLETQYF
TGCGCCAGCCAGGCAGGGGGTCTGGAGACCCAGTACTTC
>TRBJ1-5|TRBV6-5|.|.
CASSDSLDQPQHF
TGTGCCAGCAGTGACTCGCTTGATCAGCCCCAGCATTTT
>TRBJ2-1|TRBV7-2|TRBD1|.
CASSFPGTGEDNEQFF
TGTGCCAGCAGCTTCCCCGGGACAGGCGAGGATAATGAGCAGTTCTTC
>TRBJ2-7|TRBV7-9|TRBD2|few
CASERGDTYEQYF
TGTGCCAGCGAGCGGGGGGATACCTACGAGCAGTACTTC
>TRBJ2-5|TRBV9|TRBD1|.
CASSVGPIGTGGQETQYF
TGTGCCAGCAGCGTGGGGCCTATCGGGACAGGGGGCCAAGAGACCCAGTACTTC
>TRBJ1-5|TRBV6-2/TRBV6-3|.|.
CASTLDTNQPQHF
TGTGCCAGCACCTTGGACACCAATCAGCCCCAGCATTTT
>TRBJ1-5|TRBV19|.|.
CASSILRAREGNQPQHF
TGTGCCAGTAGTATCCTACGGGCCCGCGAAGGCAATCAGCCCCAGCATTTT
>TRBJ1-2|TRBV6-2/TRBV6-3|.|.
CASSQNPGERYGYTF
TGTGCCAGCAGTCAAAACCCGGGAGAACGGTATGGCTACACCTTC
>TRBJ1-5|TRBV6-2/TRBV6-3|.|.
CASSTQAGNGQPQHF
TGTGCCAGCAGTACCCAGGCGGGGAACGGTCAGCCCCAGCATTTT
>TRBJ2-7|TRBV21-1|.|many
CASSKVVGLARYEQYF
TGTGCCAGCAGCAAAGTTGTGGGACTGGCGCGGTACGAGCAGTACTTC
>TRBJ2-1|TRBV20-1|.|.
CSAREARGQFF
TGCAGTGCCCGAGAAGCAAGGGGGCAGTTCTTC